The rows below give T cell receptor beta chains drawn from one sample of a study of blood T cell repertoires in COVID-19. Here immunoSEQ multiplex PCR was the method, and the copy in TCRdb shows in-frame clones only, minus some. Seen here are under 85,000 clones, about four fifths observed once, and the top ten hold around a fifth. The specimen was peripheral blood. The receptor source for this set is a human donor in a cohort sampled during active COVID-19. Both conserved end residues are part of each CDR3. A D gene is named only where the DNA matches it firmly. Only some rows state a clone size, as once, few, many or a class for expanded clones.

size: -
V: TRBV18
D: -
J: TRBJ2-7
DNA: TGTGCCAGCTCACTCGCAGGGGACATTTCCTACGAGCAGTACTTC
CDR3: CASSLAGDISYEQYF

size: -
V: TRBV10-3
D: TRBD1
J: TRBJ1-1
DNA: TGTGCCATCAGGCAGCAGACAGGGGGGGAGACTGAAGCTTTCTTT
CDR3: CAIRQQTGGETEAFF

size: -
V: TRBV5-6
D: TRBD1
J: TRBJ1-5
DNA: TGTGCCAGCAGCTTGAGATCAGGGGGAAGCAATCAGCCCCAGCATTTT
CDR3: CASSLRSGGSNQPQHF

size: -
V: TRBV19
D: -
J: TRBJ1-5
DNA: TGTGCCAGTAGTCTCAGAGGGGGAAGTTCGGGCAATCAGCCCCAGCATTTT
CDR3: CASSLRGGSSGNQPQHF

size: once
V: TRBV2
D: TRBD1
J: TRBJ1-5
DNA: TGTGCCAGCAGTTCCGGGACAGGCAACAATCAGCCCCAGCATTTT
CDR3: CASSSGTGNNQPQHF

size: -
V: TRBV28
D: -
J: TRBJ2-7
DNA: TGTGCCAGCAGTCCGCCCAGACGGGGATCGGCGTACGAGCAGTACTTC
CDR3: CASSPPRRGSAYEQYF

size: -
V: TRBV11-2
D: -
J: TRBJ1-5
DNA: TGTGCCAGCAGCCTTGGGGGGGCTGGGAGCAATCAGCCCCAGCATTTT
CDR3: CASSLGGAGSNQPQHF

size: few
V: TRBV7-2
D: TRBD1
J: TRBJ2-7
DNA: TGTGCCAGCAGCAGGGACAGCCCTACGCGTCAGTACTTC
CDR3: CASSRDSPTRQYF

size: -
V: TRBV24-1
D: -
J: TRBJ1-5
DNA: TGTGCCACCAGTGATTCGCGTTCCAACAATCAGCCCCAGCATTTT
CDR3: CATSDSRSNNQPQHF

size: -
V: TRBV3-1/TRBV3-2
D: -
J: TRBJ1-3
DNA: TGTGCCAGCAGCCGGACTGGACTGAACTCTGGAAACACCATATATTTT
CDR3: CASSRTGLNSGNTIYF

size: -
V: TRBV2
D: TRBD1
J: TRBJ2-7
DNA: TGTGCCAGCAGTGATTACGGGACAGGGACCTACGAGCAGTACTTC
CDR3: CASSDYGTGTYEQYF

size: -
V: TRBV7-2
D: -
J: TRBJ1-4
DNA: TGTGCCAGCAGCGCCGGACTCTCTGAAAAACTGTTTTTT
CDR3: CASSAGLSEKLFF

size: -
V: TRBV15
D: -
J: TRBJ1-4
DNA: TGTGCCACCAGCAGCAGAACAGGGATTAATGAAAAACTGTTTTTT
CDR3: CATSSRTGINEKLFF

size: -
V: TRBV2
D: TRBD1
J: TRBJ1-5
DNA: TGTGCCAGTCACACGACAGGGTTGAGCAATCAGCCCCAGCATTTT
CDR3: CASHTTGLSNQPQHF

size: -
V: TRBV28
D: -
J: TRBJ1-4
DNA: TGTGCCAGCAGTTTATCCCCGGGACCCTCAGGAGGGAAACTGTTTTTT
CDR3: CASSLSPGPSGGKLFF

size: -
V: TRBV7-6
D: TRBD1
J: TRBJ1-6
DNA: TGTGCCAGCAGCTCTGTCCCGGGACAGGGGACGGCGTCACCCCTCCACTTT
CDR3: CASSSVPGQGTASPLHF

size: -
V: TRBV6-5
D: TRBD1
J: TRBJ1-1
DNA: TGTGCCAGCAGTTACATGGGACAGCTGAACACTGAAGCTTTCTTT
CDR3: CASSYMGQLNTEAFF

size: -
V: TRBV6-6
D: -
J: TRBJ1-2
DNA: TGTGCCAGCAGCCAGCCGGGACATCCCTACTTC
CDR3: CASSQPGHPYF

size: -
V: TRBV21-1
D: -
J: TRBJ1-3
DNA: TGTGCCAGCAGCGGCTTCTCTGGAAACACCATATATTTT
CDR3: CASSGFSGNTIYF